This T cell receptor beta chain was captured by sequencing in a study of shared clonotypes between healthy human individuals. Notes on this clone: No antigen is known for it.

Cells designated naive CD8 were CD45RO-negative and were positively selected for CCR7, with terminally differentiated effector memory CD45RA+ cells excluded. V was cut by 2 bases and J by 3 bases, with 10 bases left in between. The length of the CDR3 is 14 residues. The germline V gene encodes CDR1 SGHAT and CDR2 FQNNGV. Study-level results: In contrast to clonotypes shared by all four donors, non-shared clonotypes had lower generation probabilities. The genetic and exposure-history diversity represented was limited by few donors.

TCRdb's copy holds only in-frame clones and misses some; the assay was immunoSEQ multiplex PCR. The data contain roughly 2,000,000 clones, about 95% of them singletons. The sample comprised naive CD8+ T cells sorted from blood. This chain uses TRBV11-2 with TRBJ1-1; D may be TRBD1 (6 bases). This TCR derives from a man younger than 35 in good health. The CDR3: CASSLLEGDTEAFF. CDR3 in DNA: TGTGCCAGCAGCTTACTGGAGGGGGACACTGAAGCTTTCTTT.